Listed here are 24 T cell receptor beta chains from one sample, sequenced in a study of Tregs in tolerant kidney transplant recipients (dated 2019 in TCRdb). The library was built by means of the immunoSEQ multiplex PCR assay. Sourced from immuneACCESS, this table was stored by TCRdb with only in-frame sequences that have V and J called. A share of the clones is absent; for the studies checked, an unresolved V gene accounts for under half, and the remainder has no known explanation. This sample holds about 240,000 clones; around 81% were observed only once. Together, the top ten hold about 0.64% of the sample. The source material was CD4+ T cells from blood. These receptors originate from a human donor in good health.

The chain uses TRBV11-2 and TRBJ2-5; D unclear. V was pared by 5 bases and J by 5 bases, with 15 bases between. The length of the CDR3 is 14 residues. The V gene's germline CDR1 is SGHAT and CDR2 FQNNGV. CDR3 amino acids: CASSPKTFQETQYF. The CDR3 bases are TGTGCCAGCAGCCCCAAGACATTCCAGGAGACCCAGTACTTC.

The chain combines TRBV18 with TRBJ2-1, with D tentatively TRBD1 or TRBD2 (5 bases each). This CDR3 has 15 residues. V lost 3 bases to trimming and J lost 0 bases, with 9 bases between them. Germline V gene sequence: CDR1 KGHSH, CDR2 LQKENI. The CDR3 coding sequence is TGTGCCAGCTCACCGCCCGGGACCTCCTACAATGAGCAGTTCTTC. Translating gives CASSPPGTSYNEQFF.

With respect to this clone: The same CDR3 arises from other DNA sequences in this sample as well. The gene calls are TRBV5-1 and TRBJ1-6; D remains unclear. The CDR3 is 15 residues long. Germline values: CDR1 SGHRS, CDR2 YFSETQ. Trimming stripped 4 bases from V and 7 bases from J, with 15 bases between. CDR3: CASSVVEARNSPLHF. CDR3 bases: TGCGCCAGCAGCGTCGTGGAGGCGCGGAATTCACCCCTCCACTTT.

The V gene is TRBV5-1, the J gene TRBJ2-1; 10 bases align to TRBD2. CDR3 length equals 15 residues. V lost 0 bases and J lost 6; bases outside the gene matches: 3. Germline loops: CDR1 SGHRS, CDR2 YFSETQ. The CDR3 DNA reads TGCGCCAGCAGCTTGGTACTAGCGGGGCCCAATGAGCAGTTCTTC. As protein: CASSLVLAGPNEQFF. Combining the CDR3 with reference TRBV5-1 and TRBJ2-1 gives the whole variable domain KAGVTQTPRYLIKTRGQQVTLSCSPISGHRSVSWYQQTPGQGLQFLFEYFSETQRNKGNFPGRFSGRQFSNSRSEMNVSTLELGDSALYLCASSLVLAGPNEQFFGPGTRLTVL.

The chain employs TRBV5-4 and TRBJ1-2, with a weak D call TRBD1 (6 bases). V lost 0 bases, J lost 2 bases, and 17 bases lay in between. Germline-derived CDR1 and CDR2 are SGHNT and YYREEE (reference sequence). There are 17 residues in the CDR3. In nucleotides, the CDR3 is TGTGCCAGCAGCTTGGCCGGGTACCGGGGGCGAAACTATGGCTACACCTTC. This gives the protein CASSLAGYRGRNYGYTF.

The genes are TRBV6-5 and TRBJ1-1; D is undetermined. Trimming removed 5 bases from V and 0 bases from J, with 10 bases in between. Germline loops: CDR1 MNHEY, CDR2 SVGAGI. The CDR3 runs to 14 residues. CDR3 bases: TGTGCCAGCAGTGACGGACTGATGAACACTGAAGCTTTCTTT. This codes for CASSDGLMNTEAFF.

V usage is TRBV30 and J usage is TRBJ1-1; D remains ambiguous. V lost 4 bases, J lost 0 bases, and 6 bases lay in between. The CDR3 sequence is 12 residues long. CDR1 is GTSNPN and CDR2 is SVGIG in the germline V gene (reference sequence). In nucleotides, the CDR3 is TGTGCCTGGAAGTTCATGAACACTGAAGCTTTCTTT. Its protein product is CAWKFMNTEAFF. Variable domain in full (rest from reference TRBV30 and TRBJ1-1): SQTIHQWPATLVQPVGSPLSLECTVEGTSNPNLYWYRQAAGRGLQLLFYSVGIGQISSEVPQNLSASRPQDRQFILSSKKLLLSDSGFYLCAWKFMNTEAFFGQGTRLTVV.

The chain employs TRBV5-4 and TRBJ2-7; 8 nucleotides agree with TRBD2. Germline assignment: CDR1 SGHNT and CDR2 YYREEE (reference sequence). Trimming at V came to 5 bases and at J to 0 bases, leaving 7 bases not matched to a gene. The CDR3 sequence is 15 residues long. The CDR3 protein is CASRQFGTSSYEQYF. For the CDR3, the DNA is TGTGCCAGCAGACAATTCGGGACTAGCTCCTACGAGCAGTACTTC.

This rearrangement joins TRBV5-1 to TRBJ1-3; 8 bases are a match to TRBD1. Per germline, CDR1 SGHRS and CDR2 YFSETQ. V shed 3 bases, J shed 2 bases, and the junction held 4 bases outside the gene matches. The CDR3 is 15 residues long. The CDR3 nucleotides are TGCGCCAGCAGCTCTACAGGGGGTACTGGAAACACCATATATTTT. Amino acid sequence: CASSSTGGTGNTIYF.

The chain links TRBV10-2 to TRBJ2-7; 9 bases map to TRBD1. Germline CDR1 WSHSY, CDR2 SAAADI. The J segment lost 7 bases and the V segment lost 4 bases, leaving 5 bases of the junction unmatched. There are 13 residues in the CDR3. Here the CDR3 DNA reads TGCGCCAGCAGTGTACAGGGGGCGGGTGAGCAGTACTTC. It is translated as CASSVQGAGEQYF.

The V gene is TRBV19, the J gene TRBJ1-4; D may be TRBD1 (5 bases). Germline V CDR1 and CDR2: LNHDA, SQIVND (reference sequence). There are 14 residues in the CDR3. V was clipped by 4 bases and J by 6 bases, with 12 bases between them. This CDR3 reads CASSKGASYEKLFF. The CDR3, as DNA: TGTGCCAGTAGTAAAGGGGCCTCGTATGAAAAACTGTTTTTT.

The genes are TRBV5-1 and TRBJ2-6, with D possibly TRBD2 on 5 matching bases. Germline loops: CDR1 SGHRS, CDR2 YFSETQ. The CDR3 extends over 16 amino acids. Trimming removed 2 bases from V and 3 bases from J, with 12 bases in between. CDR3 in amino acids: CASSLEGAGGANVLTF. Written as DNA, the CDR3 is TGCGCCAGCAGCTTAGAGGGCGCTGGTGGGGCCAACGTCCTGACTTTC.

The CDR3 loop reads CASSPLDRERYYGYTF. The DNA of the CDR3 is TGTGCCAGTAGTCCTTTGGACAGGGAGCGCTACTATGGCTACACCTTC. The J gene is TRBJ1-2, the V gene TRBV19; 8 bases agree with TRBD1. This CDR3 has 16 amino acids. Per germline, CDR1 LNHDA and CDR2 SQIVND (reference sequence). J gave up 3 bases and V 5 bases, and 11 bases lay outside the gene matches. Full variable domain (missing parts from reference TRBV19 and TRBJ1-2): DGGITQSPKYLFRKEGQNVTLSCEQNLNHDAMYWYRQDPGQGLRLIYYSQIVNDFQKGDIAEGYSVSREKKESFPLTVTSAQKNPTAFYLCASSPLDRERYYGYTFGSGTRLTVV.

The chain links TRBV5-4 to TRBJ2-5, with D perhaps given as TRBD1 or TRBD2 (7 bases each). With 3 bases removed from V and 4 bases from J, the gap between germline ends came to 16 bases. In germline, CDR1 is SGHNT, CDR2 YYREEE (reference sequence). The CDR3 runs to 15 residues. The CDR3 region is CASSSRQGEGETQYF. Written as DNA, the CDR3 is TGTGCCAGCAGCTCCCGTCAGGGGGAGGGAGAGACCCAGTACTTC.

The V gene is TRBV2, the J gene TRBJ1-5, with a weak D call TRBD1 (5 bases). Trimming removed 1 base at V and 9 bases at J, with 10 bases between. From germline, CDR1 is SNHLY and CDR2 FYNNEI. This CDR3 has 13 amino acids. CDR3 amino acids: CASSEEGPRPQHF. CDR3 DNA: TGTGCCAGCAGTGAAGAGGGACCTCGGCCCCAGCATTTT.

This clone has more than one count but fewer than ten. This chain links TRBV10-1 with TRBJ2-1; TRBD2 might be the D (6 bases). V lost 2 bases and J 0 bases, leaving 11 bases between the germline ends. Germline CDR1 is WNHNN and CDR2 is SYGVQD (reference sequence). This CDR3 has 16 residues. The CDR3 coding sequence is TGCGCCAGCAGTGAGCCGGACGGGAGCTCCTACAATGAGCAGTTCTTC. Its translation: CASSEPDGSSYNEQFF.

Remarks on this clone: The sample carries other DNA sequences with the same CDR3. The chain combines TRBV5-1 with TRBJ2-1, with 8 bases identical to TRBD2. V shed 0 bases and J 10 bases; nucleotides not matched to a gene: 3. The V gene's germline CDR1 is SGHRS and CDR2 YFSETQ. The CDR3 runs to 13 residues. DNA of the CDR3: TGCGCCAGCAGCTTGGATTTAGCGGGAGAGCAGTTCTTC. This encodes CASSLDLAGEQFF. Drawing the rest from reference TRBV5-1 and TRBJ2-1, the complete variable domain is KAGVTQTPRYLIKTRGQQVTLSCSPISGHRSVSWYQQTPGQGLQFLFEYFSETQRNKGNFPGRFSGRQFSNSRSEMNVSTLELGDSALYLCASSLDLAGEQFFGPGTRLTVL.

V is TRBV6-1 and J is TRBJ2-7; D might be TRBD2 (6 bases). Germline V gene sequence: CDR1 MNHNS, CDR2 SASEGT. The CDR3 runs 16 residues. Trimming cost V 0 bases and J 2 bases, with 14 bases left between them. The CDR3 nucleotides are TGTGCCAGCAGTGAAGCGCCCGGGGGTTCAACCTACGAGCAGTACTTC. Amino acids: CASSEAPGGSTYEQYF.

The sample holds a few counts of this clone. DNA for the CDR3: TGTGCCAGCACCCGGGGGCGGGGCCTCACCGGGGAGCTGTTTTTT. Encoded protein: CASTRGRGLTGELFF. This chain connects TRBV27 to TRBJ2-2; D tentatively fits TRBD1 or TRBD2 (6 bases each). The CDR3 sequence is 15 residues long. Germline V gives CDR1 MNHEY, CDR2 SMNVEV (reference sequence). The V and J ends lost 7 bases and 4 bases respectively, with 16 bases between them.

This rearrangement joins TRBV7-7 to TRBJ1-4, with D unresolved. CDR1 and CDR2 (germline): SSHAT, FNYEAQ (reference sequence). V lost 1 base and J 7 bases, leaving 10 bases between the germline ends. The CDR3 sequence is 14 residues long. The CDR3 DNA sequence: TGTGCCAGCAGCTTAGGAGGACCGGGTGAAAAACTGTTTTTT. Protein: CASSLGGPGEKLFF.

The V and J genes are TRBV5-1 and TRBJ2-5; D unclear. This CDR3 spans 13 amino acids. Germline V gene data show CDR1 as SGHRS and CDR2 as YFSETQ. Between the trimmed V and J ends, which lost 1 base and 3 bases, there was a span of 7 bases. CDR3 nucleotides: TGCGCCAGCAGCTTGCTACCAGAAGAGACCCAGTACTTC. This codes for CASSLLPEETQYF.

The chain couples TRBV10-2 to TRBJ1-2; perhaps TRBD1 as D (5 bases). The length of the CDR3 is 13 residues. Germline V gene data show CDR1 as WSHSY and CDR2 as SAAADI. The germline V and J ends were trimmed by 6 bases and 2 bases, with 10 bases remaining between them. Here the CDR3 reads CASRLTANYGYTF. CDR3 sequence (DNA): TGCGCCAGCAGATTGACAGCAAACTATGGCTACACCTTC.

The chain uses TRBV6-5 and TRBJ2-2, with D hard to call. Trimming pared 5 bases from V and 8 bases from J, leaving 6 bases between. CDR3 length equals 11 residues. Germline loops: CDR1 MNHEY, CDR2 SVGAGI. This CDR3 reads CASSTDGELFF. The CDR3 region has the DNA TGTGCCAGCAGTACCGATGGGGAGCTGTTTTTT.

CDR3 region: CASSKLQGGQPQHF. The CDR3 nucleotides read TGTGCCAGCAGCAAACTACAGGGTGGTCAGCCCCAGCATTTT. V and J are TRBV6-1 and TRBJ1-5, with D possibly matching TRBD1 (6 bases). This CDR3 has 14 residues. CDR1 is MNHNS and CDR2 is SASEGT in the germline V gene. Trimming left V 6 bases short and J 6 bases short, with 15 bases between.